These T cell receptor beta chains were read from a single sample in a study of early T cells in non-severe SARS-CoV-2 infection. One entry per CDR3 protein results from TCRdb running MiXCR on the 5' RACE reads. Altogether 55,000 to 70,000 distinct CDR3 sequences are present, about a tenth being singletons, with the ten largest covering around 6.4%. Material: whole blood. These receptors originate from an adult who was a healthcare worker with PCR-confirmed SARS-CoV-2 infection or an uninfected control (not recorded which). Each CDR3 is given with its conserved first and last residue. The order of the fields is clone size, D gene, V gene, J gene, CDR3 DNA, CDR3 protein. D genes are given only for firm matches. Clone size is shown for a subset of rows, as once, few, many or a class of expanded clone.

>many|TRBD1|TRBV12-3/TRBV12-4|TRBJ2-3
TGTGCCAGCAGTCTGATGGGACAGGGCCCAGATACGCAGTATTTT
CASSLMGQGPDTQYF
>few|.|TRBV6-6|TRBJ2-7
TGTGCCAGCAAGGGGAATGACTACGAGCAGTACTTC
CASKGNDYEQYF
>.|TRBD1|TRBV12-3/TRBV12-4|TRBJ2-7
TGTGCCAGCAGCCTGCGGGACAGGGTATTTAGCGAGCAGTACTTC
CASSLRDRVFSEQYF
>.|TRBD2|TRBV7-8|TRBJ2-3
TGTGCCAGCAGCTCGCTAGCGGGAGAAGCACCCCATACGCAGTATTTT
CASSSLAGEAPHTQYF
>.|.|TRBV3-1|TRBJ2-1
TGTGCCAGCAGCCGGTCGGCCCGCAATGAGCAGTTCTTC
CASSRSARNEQFF
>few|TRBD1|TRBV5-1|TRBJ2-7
TGCGCCAGCAGCTTGGTCCCCCAGGGACAGGGAATCTACGAGCAGTACTTC
CASSLVPQGQGIYEQYF
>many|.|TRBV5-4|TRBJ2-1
TGTGCCAGCAGGGGAACCGCTGAGCAGTTCTTC
CASRGTAEQFF
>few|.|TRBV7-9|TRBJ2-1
TGTGCCAGCAGCTTAAGGCTAGCGCGCTCCTACAATGAGCAGTTCTTC
CASSLRLARSYNEQFF
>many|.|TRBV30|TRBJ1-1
TGTGCCTGGAGTGTACGAAGGGGAACTGAAGCTTTCTTT
CAWSVRRGTEAFF
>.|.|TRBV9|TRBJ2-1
TGTGCCAGCAGCCCCCAGAGCGGGCCAGGTGAGCAGTTCTTC
CASSPQSGPGEQFF
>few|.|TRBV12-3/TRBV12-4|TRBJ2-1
TGTGCCAGCAGTTTAGGGACACCGGGCAATGAGCAGTTCTTC
CASSLGTPGNEQFF
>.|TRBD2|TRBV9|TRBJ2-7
TGTGCCAGCAGCCCTAGCGGGAGGGCCCACGAGCAGTACTTC
CASSPSGRAHEQYF
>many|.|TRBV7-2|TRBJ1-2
TGTGCCAGCAGCTTTGTTTCCGCGATCTATGGCTACACCTTC
CASSFVSAIYGYTF
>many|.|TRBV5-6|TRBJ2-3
TGTGCCAGCAACATCTACACAGATACGCAGTATTTT
CASNIYTDTQYF
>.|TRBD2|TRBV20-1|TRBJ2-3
TGCAGTGCCTGGGGACTAGCGGGAGGGCCTGTCACGGGTACGCAGTATTTT
CSAWGLAGGPVTGTQYF
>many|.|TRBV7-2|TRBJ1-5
TGTGCCAGCAGCTTATTAGGGGGATATAGCAATCAGCCCCAGCATTTT
CASSLLGGYSNQPQHF
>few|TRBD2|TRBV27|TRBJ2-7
TGTGCCAGCAGTTCCGCAGCGGGAGGGCTATACGAGCAGTACTTC
CASSSAAGGLYEQYF
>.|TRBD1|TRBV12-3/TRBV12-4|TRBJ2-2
TGTGCCAGCAGTCCCGGGACAGGAGTTGCCGGGGAGCTGTTTTTT
CASSPGTGVAGELFF
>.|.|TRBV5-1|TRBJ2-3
TGCGCCAGCAGCGTGATCAGGGATGAAGATACGCAGTATTTT
CASSVIRDEDTQYF
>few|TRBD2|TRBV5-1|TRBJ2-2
TGCGCCAGCAGCTTAAGACTAGCGGCGAACACCGGGGAGCTGTTTTTT
CASSLRLAANTGELFF
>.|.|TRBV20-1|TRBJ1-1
TGCAGTGCTAAAGTACAGGCCGCTGAAGCTTTCTTT
CSAKVQAAEAFF
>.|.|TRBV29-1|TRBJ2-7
TGCAGCGTTTTGTCCGAGAGATCCCTCGAGCAGTACTTC
CSVLSERSLEQYF